These 2 T cell receptor beta chains were all obtained from the same sample, sequenced in a study of blood T cell repertoires in COVID-19 (dated by TCRdb to the early 2020s). The library came from the immunoSEQ multiplex PCR assay. TCRdb re-hosts the immuneACCESS table, in-frame sequences only. Its copies lack some clones; in the studies checked, an unresolved V gene accounts for under half of them, and the cause for the rest is not known. The sample table contains more than 300,000 clones; only one count was recorded for around 88% of them. The ten largest clones represent roughly 1.7% of the sample. The material sequenced was peripheral blood. The receptors here all came from a woman aged 25 to 39 with COVID-19, enrolled during active disease.

About this clone: Other DNA sequences from this sample encode an identical CDR3 as well. The chain is built from TRBV28 and TRBJ2-2, with D hard to call. Germline loops: CDR1 MDHEN, CDR2 SYDVKM. Trimming stripped 5 bases from V and 5 bases from J, with 6 bases between. The CDR3 spans 12 residues. The CDR3 here is CASSQNTGELFF. Written as DNA, the CDR3 is TGTGCCAGCAGTCAAAATACCGGGGAGCTGTTTTTT.

This chain uses TRBV5-1 with TRBJ2-7; D is possibly TRBD1 (5 bases). The V end was cut by 3 bases, the J end by 6 bases, with 16 bases between. CDR1 and CDR2 from the germline V gene are SGHRS and YFSETQ. This CDR3 is 14 amino acids long. Here the CDR3 reads CASSSGFEQGEQYF. CDR3 bases: TGCGCCAGCAGCTCCGGGTTCGAGCAGGGCGAGCAGTACTTC.